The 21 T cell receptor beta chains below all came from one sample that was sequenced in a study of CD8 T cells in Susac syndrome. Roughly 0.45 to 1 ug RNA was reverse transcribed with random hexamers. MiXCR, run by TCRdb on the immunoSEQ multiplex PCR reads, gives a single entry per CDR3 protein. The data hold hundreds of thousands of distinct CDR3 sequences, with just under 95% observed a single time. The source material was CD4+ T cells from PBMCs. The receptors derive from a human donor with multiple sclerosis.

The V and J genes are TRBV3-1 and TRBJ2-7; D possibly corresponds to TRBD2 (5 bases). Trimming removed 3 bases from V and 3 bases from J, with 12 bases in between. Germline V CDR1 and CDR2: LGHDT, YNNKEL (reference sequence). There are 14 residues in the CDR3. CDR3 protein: CASSQSPGVYEQYV. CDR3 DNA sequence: TGTGCCAGCAGCCAGTCCCCCGGGGTCTACGAGCAGTACGTC.

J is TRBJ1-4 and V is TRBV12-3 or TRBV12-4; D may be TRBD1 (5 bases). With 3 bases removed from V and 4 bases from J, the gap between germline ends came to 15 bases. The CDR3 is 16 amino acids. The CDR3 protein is CASSFEGTALNEKLFF. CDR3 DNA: TGTGCCAGCAGTTTTGAAGGGACGGCCCTTAATGAAAAACTGTTTTTT.

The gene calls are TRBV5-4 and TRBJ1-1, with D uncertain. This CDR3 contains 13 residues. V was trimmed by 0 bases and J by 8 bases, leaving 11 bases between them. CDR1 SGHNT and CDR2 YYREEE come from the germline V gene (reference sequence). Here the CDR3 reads CASSLEVVGEAFF. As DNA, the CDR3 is TGTGCCAGCAGCTTGGAGGTGGTTGGGGAAGCTTTCTTT.

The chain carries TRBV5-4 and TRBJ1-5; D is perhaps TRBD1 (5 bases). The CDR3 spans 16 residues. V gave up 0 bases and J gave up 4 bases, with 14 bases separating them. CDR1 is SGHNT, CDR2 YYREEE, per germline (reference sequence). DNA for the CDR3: TGTGCCAGCAGCTTGGGCGGACGGGACGAAAATCAGCCCCAGCATTTT. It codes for CASSLGGRDENQPQHF.

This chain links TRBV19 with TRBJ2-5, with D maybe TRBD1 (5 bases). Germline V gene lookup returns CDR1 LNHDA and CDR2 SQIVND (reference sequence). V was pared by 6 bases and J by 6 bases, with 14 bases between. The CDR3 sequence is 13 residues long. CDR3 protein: CASRVRQSQTQYF. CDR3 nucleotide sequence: TGTGCCAGTAGGGTGCGACAGTCCCAGACCCAGTACTTC.

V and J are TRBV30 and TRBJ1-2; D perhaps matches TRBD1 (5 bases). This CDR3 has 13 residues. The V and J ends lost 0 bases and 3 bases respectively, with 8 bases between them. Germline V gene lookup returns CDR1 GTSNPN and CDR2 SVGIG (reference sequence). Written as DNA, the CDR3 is TGTGCCTGGAGTGTAAGAGGGGACTATGGCTACACCTTC. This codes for CAWSVRGDYGYTF.

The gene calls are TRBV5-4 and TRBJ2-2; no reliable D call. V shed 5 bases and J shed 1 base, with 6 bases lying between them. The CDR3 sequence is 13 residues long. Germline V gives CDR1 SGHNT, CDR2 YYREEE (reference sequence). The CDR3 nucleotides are TGTGCCAGCAGGCCTTTGAACACCGGGGAGCTGTTTTTT. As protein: CASRPLNTGELFF. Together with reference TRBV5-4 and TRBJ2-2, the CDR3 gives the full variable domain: ETGVTQSPTHLIKTRGQQVTLRCSSQSGHNTVSWYQQALGQGPQFIFQYYREEENGRGNFPPRFSGLQFPNYSSELNVNALELDDSALYLCASRPLNTGELFFGEGSRLTVL.

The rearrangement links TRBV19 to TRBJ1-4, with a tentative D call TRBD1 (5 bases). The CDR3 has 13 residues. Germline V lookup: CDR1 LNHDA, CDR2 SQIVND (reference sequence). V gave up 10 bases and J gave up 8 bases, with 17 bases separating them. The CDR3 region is CATSRRGSEKLFF. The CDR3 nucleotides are TGTGCCACCTCGCGAAGGGGATCCGAAAAACTGTTTTTT.

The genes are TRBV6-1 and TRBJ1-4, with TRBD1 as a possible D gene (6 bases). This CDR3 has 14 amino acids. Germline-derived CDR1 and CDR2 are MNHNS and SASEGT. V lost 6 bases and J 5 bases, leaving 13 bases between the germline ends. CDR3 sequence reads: CASRTDRLNEKLFF. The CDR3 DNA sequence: TGTGCCAGCAGGACCGACAGGCTCAATGAAAAACTGTTTTTT.

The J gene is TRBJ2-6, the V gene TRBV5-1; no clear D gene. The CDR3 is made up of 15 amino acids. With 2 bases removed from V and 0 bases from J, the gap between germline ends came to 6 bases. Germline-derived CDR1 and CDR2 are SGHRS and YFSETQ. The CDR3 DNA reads TGCGCCAGCAGCTTCAAAAGCTCTGGGGCCAACGTCCTGACTTTC. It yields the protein CASSFKSSGANVLTF.

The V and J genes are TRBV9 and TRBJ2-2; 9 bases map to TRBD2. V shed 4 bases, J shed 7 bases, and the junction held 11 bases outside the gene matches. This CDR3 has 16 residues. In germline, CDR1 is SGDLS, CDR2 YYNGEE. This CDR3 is CASSPSGGRAYGELFF. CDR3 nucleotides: TGTGCCAGCAGCCCCTCAGGCGGGAGGGCCTACGGGGAGCTGTTTTTT.

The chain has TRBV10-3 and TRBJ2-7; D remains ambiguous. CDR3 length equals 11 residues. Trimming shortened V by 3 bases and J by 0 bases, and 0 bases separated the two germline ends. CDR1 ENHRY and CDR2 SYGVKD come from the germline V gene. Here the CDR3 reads CAISDSYEQYV. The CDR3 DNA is TGTGCCATCAGTGACTCCTACGAGCAGTACGTC.

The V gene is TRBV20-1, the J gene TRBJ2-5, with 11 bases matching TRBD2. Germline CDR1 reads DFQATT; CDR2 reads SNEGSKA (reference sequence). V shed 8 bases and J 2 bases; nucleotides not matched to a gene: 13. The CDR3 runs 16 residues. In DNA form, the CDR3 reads TGCAGTCCCAGACTAGCGGGGATTCCGAATCAAGAGACCCAGTACTTC. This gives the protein CSPRLAGIPNQETQYF.

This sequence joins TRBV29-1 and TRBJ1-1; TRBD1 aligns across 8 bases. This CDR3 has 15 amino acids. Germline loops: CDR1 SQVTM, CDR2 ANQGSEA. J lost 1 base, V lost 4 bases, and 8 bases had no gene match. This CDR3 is CSVAPGQVTNTEAFF. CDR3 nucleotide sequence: TGCAGCGTTGCCCCGGGACAGGTGACGAACACTGAAGCTTTCTTT.

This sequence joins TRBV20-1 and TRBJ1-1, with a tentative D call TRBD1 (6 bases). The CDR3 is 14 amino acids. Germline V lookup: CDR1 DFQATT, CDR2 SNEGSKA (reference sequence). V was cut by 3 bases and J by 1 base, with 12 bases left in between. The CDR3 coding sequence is TGCAGTGCTAGGTCCCAGGGGTGGAACACTGAAGCTTTCTTT. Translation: CSARSQGWNTEAFF.

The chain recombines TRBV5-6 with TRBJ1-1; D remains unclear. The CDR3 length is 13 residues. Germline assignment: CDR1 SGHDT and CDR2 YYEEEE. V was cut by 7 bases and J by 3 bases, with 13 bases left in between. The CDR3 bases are TGTGCCAGCTCCCCCGGAACGTACACTGAAGCTTTCTTT. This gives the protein CASSPGTYTEAFF.

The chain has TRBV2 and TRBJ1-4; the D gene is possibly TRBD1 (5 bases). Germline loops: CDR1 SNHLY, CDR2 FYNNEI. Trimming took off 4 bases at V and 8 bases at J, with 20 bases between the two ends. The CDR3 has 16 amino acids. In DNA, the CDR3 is TGTGCCAGCAGTGGGTCTGGGGGAGGATTACAGGAAAAACTGTTTTTT. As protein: CASSGSGGGLQEKLFF.

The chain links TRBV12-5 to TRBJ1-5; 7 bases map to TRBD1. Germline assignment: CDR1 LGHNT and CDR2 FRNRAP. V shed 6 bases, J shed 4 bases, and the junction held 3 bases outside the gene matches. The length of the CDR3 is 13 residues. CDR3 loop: CASGLTGNQPQHF. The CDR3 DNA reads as TGTGCTAGTGGCCTGACAGGGAATCAGCCCCAGCATTTT.

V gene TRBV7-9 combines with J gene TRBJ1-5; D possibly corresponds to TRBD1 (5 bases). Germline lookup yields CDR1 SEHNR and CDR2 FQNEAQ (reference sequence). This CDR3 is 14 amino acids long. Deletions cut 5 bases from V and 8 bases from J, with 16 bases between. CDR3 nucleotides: TGTGCCAGCAGCGGTAAAGGGGAGGTGGAGCCCCAGCATTTT. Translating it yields CASSGKGEVEPQHF.

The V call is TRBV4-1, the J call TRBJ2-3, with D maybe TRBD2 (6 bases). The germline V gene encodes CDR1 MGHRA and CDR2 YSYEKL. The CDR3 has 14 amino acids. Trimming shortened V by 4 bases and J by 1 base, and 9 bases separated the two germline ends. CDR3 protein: CASSRPGGTDTQYF. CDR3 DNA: TGCGCCAGCAGCCGGCCGGGGGGCACAGATACGCAGTATTTT.

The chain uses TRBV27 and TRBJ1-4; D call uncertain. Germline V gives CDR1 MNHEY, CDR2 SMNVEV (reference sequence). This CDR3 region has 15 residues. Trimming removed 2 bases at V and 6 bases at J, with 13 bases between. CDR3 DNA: TGTGCCAGCAGTTTAATCGGGGTTCGCGATGAAAAACTGTTTTTT. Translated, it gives CASSLIGVRDEKLFF. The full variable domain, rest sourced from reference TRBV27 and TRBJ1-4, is EAQVTQNPRYLITVTGKKLTVTCSQNMNHEYMSWYRQDPGLGLRQIYYSMNVEVTDKGDVPEGYKVSRKEKRNFPLILESPSPNQTSLYFCASSLIGVRDEKLFFGSGTQLSVL.